The 10 T cell receptor beta chains presented below share a single source sample, sequenced in a study of Ad26.COV2.S vaccination and SARS-CoV-2 variants. Treatment reported: some 20 received Ad26.COV2.S at low or high dose, single or two shots; about 5 received placebo; per-sample allocation not given. Samples analyzed were those drawn on day 63 after the first vaccine or placebo injection. TCRdb's table, derived via immunoSEQ multiplex PCR, lists solely in-frame clones and lacks some. The sample shows approximately 420,000 clones, roughly 90% of them seen only once. The starting material was peripheral blood, obtained in a trial of Ad26.COV2.S vaccine versus placebo. These TCRs come from a person aged 18-60 years who received the Ad26.COV2.S COVID-19 vaccine or a placebo.

DNA for the CDR3: TGTGCCAGCAGCGAACATCCGAGTCAAGAGACCCAGTACTTC. Translated, it gives CASSEHPSQETQYF. V is TRBV7-6 and J is TRBJ2-5; D uncertain. The V gene lost 5 bases and the J gene lost 2 bases, with 12 bases spanning the gap. The germline V gene encodes CDR1 SGHVS and CDR2 FNYEAQ. CDR3 length equals 14 residues.

This rearrangement joins TRBV6-5 to TRBJ2-7; tentatively, D is TRBD1 (6 bases). Looked up from germline, CDR1 is MNHEY and CDR2 is SVGAGI. V was trimmed by 2 bases and J by 1 base, leaving 12 bases between them. The CDR3 totals 15 residues. CDR3 sequence reads: CASSYLRDTSYEQYF. CDR3 coding DNA: TGTGCCAGCAGTTACCTCCGGGACACTTCCTACGAGCAGTACTTC.

The rearrangement uses TRBV12-3 or TRBV12-4 and TRBJ2-5, with TRBD1 identical over 10 bases. The CDR3 is made up of 13 amino acids. V shed 5 bases, J shed 5 bases, and the junction held 2 bases outside the gene matches. The CDR3: CASSLDRGETQYF. The CDR3 region has the DNA TGTGCCAGCAGTCTGGACAGGGGGGAGACCCAGTACTTC.

V usage is TRBV11-2 and J usage is TRBJ2-2, with 10 bases matching TRBD2. Germline CDR1 SGHAT, CDR2 FQNNGV. The junction had 9 bases not matched to a gene; V was cut back by 5 bases and J by 6 bases. This CDR3 is built from 16 residues. Here the CDR3 reads CASSRSLAGGPGELFF. As DNA, the CDR3 is TGTGCCAGCAGCCGTTCTTTAGCGGGGGGACCCGGGGAGCTGTTTTTT.

V usage is TRBV28 and J usage is TRBJ1-4, with D perhaps matching TRBD1 (5 bases). V was cut by 5 bases and J by 5 bases, with 15 bases left in between. The V gene's germline CDR1 is MDHEN and CDR2 SYDVKM. The CDR3 runs 15 residues. CDR3 sequence reads: CASSPGAGPNEKLFF. DNA for the CDR3: TGTGCCAGCAGTCCTGGGGCAGGCCCCAATGAAAAACTGTTTTTT.

The chain is built from TRBV14 and TRBJ2-1; a weak D match, TRBD2 (6 bases). Trimming cost V 1 base and J 10 bases, with 11 bases left between them. This CDR3 has 13 residues. Per germline, CDR1 SGHDN and CDR2 FVKESK. CDR3 nucleotides: TGTGCCAGCAGCCAAGTGCGGGGTGAAGAGCAGTTCTTC. Translation gives CASSQVRGEEQFF.

V is TRBV30 and J is TRBJ2-3; D not certain. The CDR3 spans 14 residues. Trimming took off 0 bases at V and 0 bases at J, with 7 bases between the two ends. CDR1 and CDR2 from the germline V gene are GTSNPN and SVGIG (reference sequence). In DNA, the CDR3 is TGTGCCTGGAGTGTTACAAAAAGCACAGATACGCAGTATTTT. Translation: CAWSVTKSTDTQYF.

J is TRBJ1-2 and V is TRBV27; TRBD1 matches at 12 bases. Germline CDR1 and CDR2: MNHEY and SMNVEV (reference sequence). The CDR3 extends over 13 amino acids. Germline trimming cut 6 bases from V and 8 bases from J; bases unmatched to any gene: 4. CDR3 DNA sequence: TGTGCCAGCAGGGAGGGACAGGGGGCAGGCTACACCTTC. Translating gives CASREGQGAGYTF.

The chain combines TRBV7-3 with TRBJ1-6, with D unclear. V was shortened by 3 bases and J by 0 bases, with 0 bases between the two germline ends. Germline V gene lookup returns CDR1 SGHTA and CDR2 FQGTGA. This CDR3 spans 13 amino acids. The CDR3 nucleotides are TGTGCCAGCAGCTTCTCCTATAATTCACCCCTCCACTTT. Its translation is CASSFSYNSPLHF.

This clone was picked up one time. The chain employs TRBV4-3 and TRBJ2-4, with 7 bases aligning to TRBD1. Per the germline V gene, CDR1 is LGHNA and CDR2 is YSLEER. Losses at the gene ends were 1 base for V and 6 bases for J; bases not matched to a gene: 12. The CDR3 loop spans 17 amino acids. The CDR3 region is CASSQVGRQGNRNIQYF. For the CDR3, the DNA is TGCGCCAGCAGCCAAGTTGGGAGACAGGGCAATAGAAACATTCAGTACTTC.